One and the same sample provided the 23 T cell receptor beta chains below, sequenced in a study of a mutant IDH1 vaccine in newly diagnosed glioma (dated by TCRdb to the early 2020s). These receptors are not linked to any known antigen. The time point label, read with the paper, signifies: week 35, safety follow-up. Each vaccine dose, consisting of 300 ug of a 20-mer mutant IDH1 peptide in Montanide, was administered subcutaneously with topical imiquimod. The library came from the immunoSEQ multiplex PCR assay. The table comes from immuneACCESS by way of TCRdb, which keeps in-frame sequences with V and J called. Part of the clones is missing from these tables; in studies checked, under half for an unresolved V gene and the rest for unknown reasons. Present in this sample are around 31,000 clones, about 80% of which were seen just once. The ten largest make up over 15% of the sample. Sequencing was performed on PBMCs, taken from a glioma patient whose treatment included an IDH1 peptide vaccine. The origin of the receptors is a man aged 25-45 years with glioma.

This chain connects TRBV25-1 to TRBJ2-3, with TRBD2 matching 10 bases. J gave up 3 bases and V 3 bases, and 0 bases lay outside the gene matches. The CDR3 is made up of 14 amino acids. CDR1 and CDR2 from the germline V gene are MGHDK and SYGVNS. The chain's CDR3 is CASSETSGTDTQYF. As DNA, the CDR3 is TGTGCCAGCAGTGAGACTAGCGGGACAGATACGCAGTATTTT.

V and J are TRBV4-1 and TRBJ1-2, with D perhaps matching TRBD1 (6 bases). CDR1 and CDR2 from the germline V gene are MGHRA and YSYEKL. Trimming shortened V by 2 bases and J by 8 bases, and 6 bases separated the two germline ends. The CDR3 runs to 11 residues. This CDR3 is CASSQTGGYTF. The CDR3, as DNA: TGCGCCAGCAGCCAAACAGGGGGCTACACCTTC.

This chain joins TRBV7-9 and TRBJ2-7; 11 positions match TRBD2. After removal of 3 bases from V and 3 bases from J, the junction contained 4 bases not matched to a gene. Germline V gene data show CDR1 as SEHNR and CDR2 as FQNEAQ (reference sequence). The CDR3 is 15 amino acids. Here the CDR3 DNA reads TGTGCCAGCAGCTTGATAGCGGGAGGGAACTACGAGCAGTACTTC. Translated: CASSLIAGGNYEQYF.

This chain joins TRBV30 and TRBJ2-1; the match to TRBD2 covers 10 bases. V shed 2 bases, J shed 8 bases, and the junction held 15 bases outside the gene matches. CDR1 is GTSNPN and CDR2 is SVGIG in the germline V gene (reference sequence). The CDR3 loop spans 17 amino acids. CDR3: CAWSTTSPGLALDEQFF. As DNA, the CDR3 is TGTGCCTGGAGTACTACCTCTCCGGGACTAGCGCTGGATGAGCAGTTCTTC.

As for this clone: The sample has other DNA sequences that encode this CDR3 too. The chain links TRBV6-4 to TRBJ2-1, with 8 bases identical to TRBD2. This CDR3 spans 15 amino acids. After removal of 5 bases from V and 0 bases from J, the junction contained 3 bases not matched to a gene. From germline, CDR1 is MRHNA and CDR2 SNTAGT. The DNA for the CDR3 is TGTGCCAGCAGTCCACTAGCGGCCTCCTACAATGAGCAGTTCTTC. It yields the protein CASSPLAASYNEQFF.

The chain combines TRBV30 with TRBJ2-5; unclear D gene. CDR3 length: 12 residues. Trimming pared 3 bases from V and 0 bases from J, leaving 5 bases between. Looked up from germline, CDR1 is GTSNPN and CDR2 is SVGIG (reference sequence). The CDR3 coding sequence is TGTGCCTGGAGCGGTTACCAAGAGACCCAGTACTTC. Translated, it gives CAWSGYQETQYF. The full variable domain, in which reference TRBV30 and TRBJ2-5 provide the parts outside the CDR3, is SQTIHQWPATLVQPVGSPLSLECTVEGTSNPNLYWYRQAAGRGLQLLFYSVGIGQISSEVPQNLSASRPQDRQFILSSKKLLLSDSGFYLCAWSGYQETQYFGPGTRLLVL.

The chain combines TRBV28 with TRBJ2-7, with D perhaps matching TRBD1 (6 bases). CDR1 is MDHEN, CDR2 SYDVKM, per germline. The CDR3 runs to 14 residues. V lost 8 bases to trimming and J lost 4 bases, with 18 bases between them. The CDR3 loop reads CASLPQVRGYEQYF. The CDR3 nucleotides read TGTGCCAGCCTACCACAGGTGAGGGGGTACGAGCAGTACTTC.

J is TRBJ2-7 and V is TRBV5-1; D is unresolved. CDR1 and CDR2 from the germline V gene are SGHRS and YFSETQ. Trimming took 0 bases from V and 1 from J, leaving 8 bases between them. The CDR3 has 14 amino acids. The CDR3 is CASSLVAGSYEQYF. DNA of the CDR3: TGCGCCAGCAGCTTGGTAGCCGGATCCTACGAGCAGTACTTC.

The V gene is TRBV27, the J gene TRBJ2-1, with a weak D call TRBD1 (6 bases). The CDR3 loop spans 15 amino acids. The ends were cut back, 3 bases at V and 0 bases at J, with 9 bases in the middle. Germline CDR1 reads MNHEY; CDR2 reads SMNVEV (reference sequence). The CDR3 is CASSFMGHSYNEQFF. The CDR3 DNA follows: TGTGCCAGCAGTTTTATGGGACACTCCTACAATGAGCAGTTCTTC.

The chain carries TRBV7-9 and TRBJ2-3, with 8 bases that match TRBD1. Trimming at V came to 5 bases and at J to 1 base, leaving 5 bases not matched to a gene. This CDR3 is built from 15 residues. The germline V gene has CDR1 SEHNR and CDR2 FQNEAQ (reference sequence). The CDR3 coding sequence is TGTGCCAGCAGCGGGATGGACAGGGGCACAGATACGCAGTATTTT. This translates into CASSGMDRGTDTQYF.

The chain has TRBV6-5 and TRBJ2-5; TRBD2 matches at 10 bases. Near its end, the DNA agrees better with TRBJ2-7, so the J call may be wrong. From germline, CDR1 is MNHEY and CDR2 SVGAGI. The CDR3 runs to 15 residues. The CDR3 sequence is CASSRRLAGEYEQYF. CDR3 sequence (DNA): TGTGCCAGCAGTCGGCGGCTAGCGGGAGAGTACGAGCAGTACTTC.

The sample holds a few counts of this clone. The rearrangement links TRBV29-1 to TRBJ1-5, with 7 positions matching TRBD1. The germline CDR1 and CDR2 sequences are SQVTM and ANQGSEA. The CDR3 consists of 13 residues. V trimming: 7 bases; J trimming: 7 bases; junction bases outside the gene matches: 10. CDR3: CSAQEGGGQPQHF. The CDR3 region has the DNA TGCAGCGCACAGGAAGGGGGCGGGCAGCCCCAGCATTTT.

This clone was seen once. The chain's CDR3 is CASSPPHRVDTIYF. The CDR3 DNA follows: TGTGCCAGCTCACCACCGCACAGGGTGGACACCATATATTTT. The chain couples TRBV18 to TRBJ1-3; D is perhaps TRBD1 (6 bases). CDR1 and CDR2 (germline): KGHSH, LQKENI. The CDR3 loop spans 14 amino acids. Trimming pared 0 bases from V and 8 bases from J, leaving 11 bases between.

V is TRBV5-4 and J is TRBJ2-6; D is uncertain. V gave up 2 bases and J gave up 0 bases, with 9 bases separating them. The germline CDR1 and CDR2 sequences are SGHNT and YYREEE (reference sequence). The CDR3 has 16 amino acids. The CDR3 nucleotides read TGTGCCAGCAGCTTCCCGACTTTCTCTGGGGCCAACGTCCTGACTTTC. This encodes CASSFPTFSGANVLTF.

The chain joins TRBV30 to TRBJ1-1; D not certain. The germline CDR1 and CDR2 sequences are GTSNPN and SVGIG (reference sequence). V was clipped by 2 bases and J by 3 bases, with 13 bases between them. The length of the CDR3 is 14 residues. The CDR3 reads CAWSFGVQHTEAFF. CDR3 DNA: TGTGCCTGGAGTTTTGGGGTCCAACACACTGAAGCTTTCTTT.

This clone was picked up a small number of times. The V call is TRBV7-9, the J call TRBJ1-2; the D gene is possibly TRBD1 (5 bases). V shed 5 bases and J shed 0 bases, with 16 bases lying between them. The germline V gene has CDR1 SEHNR and CDR2 FQNEAQ (reference sequence). The CDR3 is 16 amino acids. CDR3 sequence (DNA): TGTGCCAGCAGCCAGCTGACAGCGCAAACTAACTATGGCTACACCTTC. Translated: CASSQLTAQTNYGYTF.

The chain employs TRBV5-8 and TRBJ1-3; D is unresolved. Trimming took 6 bases from V and 0 from J, leaving 16 bases between them. This CDR3 is 16 amino acids long. Germline loops: CDR1 SGHTS, CDR2 YDEGEE. CDR3 sequence: CASTTSDFSSGNTIYF. Written as DNA, the CDR3 is TGTGCCAGCACCACATCCGACTTCAGCTCTGGAAACACCATATATTTT.

This chain joins TRBV14 and TRBJ1-1; D is unresolved. CDR3 length: 12 amino acids. The V gene's germline CDR1 is SGHDN and CDR2 FVKESK. V was cut by 3 bases and J by 0 bases, with 2 bases left in between. CDR3 sequence (DNA): TGTGCCAGCAGCCAGGTGAACACTGAAGCTTTCTTT. Amino acid sequence: CASSQVNTEAFF.

The rearrangement links TRBV27 to TRBJ2-7, with unresolved D. The CDR3 covers 13 residues. Per germline, CDR1 MNHEY and CDR2 SMNVEV (reference sequence). Trimming cost V 3 bases and J 2 bases, with 8 bases left between them. The CDR3 reads CASSLAQTYEQYF. The CDR3 DNA follows: TGTGCCAGCAGTTTGGCGCAGACCTACGAGCAGTACTTC.

V is TRBV30 and J is TRBJ2-4, with D possibly matching TRBD1 (6 bases). Per germline, CDR1 GTSNPN and CDR2 SVGIG (reference sequence). V lost 2 bases and J 8 bases, leaving 16 bases between the germline ends. The CDR3 sequence is 14 residues long. The CDR3 region has the DNA TGTGCCTGGAGTCCAGGGGTTTTGGGGGACATTCAGTACTTC. Translated, it gives CAWSPGVLGDIQYF.

This clone was seen more than once but under ten times. For the CDR3, the DNA is TGTGCCAGCAGTGATGGGGGGAAGCAGTACTTC. The encoded protein is CASSDGGKQYF. The chain is built from TRBV2 and TRBJ2-7; tentative D call: TRBD2 (6 bases). V was cut by 3 bases and J by 8 bases, with 8 bases left in between. The CDR3 runs 11 residues. The V gene's germline CDR1 is SNHLY and CDR2 FYNNEI.

The CDR3 DNA follows: TGTGCCAGTAGTAAGGGACAGGCCTACGAGCAGTACTTC. It encodes CASSKGQAYEQYF. This rearrangement joins TRBV19 to TRBJ2-7, with 8 nucleotides matching TRBD1. Germline-derived CDR1 and CDR2 are LNHDA and SQIVND (reference sequence). This CDR3 spans 13 amino acids. V trimming: 4 bases; J trimming: 2 bases; junction bases outside the gene matches: 1.

This chain uses TRBV5-4 with TRBJ2-5; D might be TRBD1 (5 bases). The germline V gene encodes CDR1 SGHNT and CDR2 YYREEE (reference sequence). The CDR3 consists of 15 residues. V dropped 4 bases and J dropped 1 base, with 14 bases sitting between them. In nucleotides, the CDR3 is TGTGCCAGCAGCACTCCCGACAGCTTCCAAGAGACCCAGTACTTC. Protein: CASSTPDSFQETQYF.